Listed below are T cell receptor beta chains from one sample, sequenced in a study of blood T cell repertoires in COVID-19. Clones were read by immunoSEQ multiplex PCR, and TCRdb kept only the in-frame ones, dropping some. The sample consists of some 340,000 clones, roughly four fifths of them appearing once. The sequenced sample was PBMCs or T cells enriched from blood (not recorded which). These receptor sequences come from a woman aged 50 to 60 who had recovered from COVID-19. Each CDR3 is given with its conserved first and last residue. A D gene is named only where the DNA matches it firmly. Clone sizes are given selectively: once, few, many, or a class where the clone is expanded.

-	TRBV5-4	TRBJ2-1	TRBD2	CASSFSGGAPYNEQFF	TGTGCCAGCAGCTTTAGCGGGGGGGCTCCGTACAATGAGCAGTTCTTC
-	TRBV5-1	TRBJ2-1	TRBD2	CASSFSSGRVNEQFF	TGCGCCAGCAGCTTTTCCAGCGGGAGAGTCAATGAGCAGTTCTTC
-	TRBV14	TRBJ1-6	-	CASSGPSERSPLHF	TGTGCCAGCAGCGGCCCCTCCGAGCGTTCACCCCTCCACTTT
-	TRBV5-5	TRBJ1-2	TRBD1	CASSLDMDRGGGYTF	TGTGCCAGCAGCTTGGACATGGACAGGGGAGGTGGCTACACCTTC
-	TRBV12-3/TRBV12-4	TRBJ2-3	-	CASTKSEKDTQYF	TGTGCCAGCACTAAATCGGAGAAGGATACGCAGTATTTT
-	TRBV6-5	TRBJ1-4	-	CASRAAGEEKLFF	TGTGCCAGCAGGGCGGCGGGGGAGGAAAAACTGTTTTTT
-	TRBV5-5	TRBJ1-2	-	CASSLLSGGDYGYTF	TGTGCCAGCAGCTTGTTGTCAGGAGGGGATTATGGCTACACCTTC
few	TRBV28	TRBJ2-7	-	CASSFLGVSYEQYF	TGTGCCAGCAGTTTTTTGGGAGTGTCCTACGAGCAGTACTTC
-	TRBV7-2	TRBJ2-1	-	CASRGGNEQFF	TGTGCCAGCAGGGGCGGGAATGAGCAGTTCTTC
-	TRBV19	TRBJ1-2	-	CASSISDRGGAQYRYTF	TGTGCCAGTAGTATTTCGGACCGAGGGGGGGCCCAATATCGCTACACCTTC
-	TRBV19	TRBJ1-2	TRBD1	CASTHSTGGVYGYTF	TGTGCCAGTACCCATTCGACAGGGGGTGTCTATGGCTACACCTTC
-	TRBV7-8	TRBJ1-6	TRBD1	CASSFISTGSNSPLHF	TGTGCCAGCAGCTTCATCTCGACAGGGAGCAATTCACCCCTCCACTTT
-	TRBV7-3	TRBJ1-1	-	CASRSGHLNTEAFF	TGTGCCAGCAGGTCCGGACACCTGAACACTGAAGCTTTCTTT
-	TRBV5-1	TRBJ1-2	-	CASSPSIRTVSYGYTF	TGCGCCAGCAGCCCTAGTATACGGACAGTAAGCTATGGCTACACCTTC
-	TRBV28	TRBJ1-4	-	CASSSGTSQVFF	TGTGCCAGCAGTTCTGGGACATCCCAAGTGTTTTTT
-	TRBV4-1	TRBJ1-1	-	CASSQDHGAPDTEAFF	TGCGCCAGCAGCCAAGACCATGGGGCGCCGGATACTGAAGCTTTCTTT
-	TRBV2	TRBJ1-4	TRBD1	CASSEPPGDRLATNEKLFF	TGTGCCAGCAGTGAACCCCCCGGGGACAGACTTGCAACTAATGAAAAACTGTTTTTT
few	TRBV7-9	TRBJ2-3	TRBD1	CASSFGQDFNTDTQYF	TGTGCCAGCAGCTTCGGACAGGATTTTAACACAGATACGCAGTATTTT
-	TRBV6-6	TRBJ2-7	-	CATRGLGFEQYF	TGTGCCACCCGAGGACTGGGATTCGAGCAGTACTTC
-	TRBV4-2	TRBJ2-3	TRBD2	CASSQDSLSGSPDTQYF	TGTGCCAGCAGCCAAGATTCTCTCAGCGGGAGCCCAGATACGCAGTATTTT
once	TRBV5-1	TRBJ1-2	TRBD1	CASSSRTGGLIYGYTF	TGCGCCAGCAGCTCCCGGACAGGGGGCCTTATCTATGGCTACACCTTC
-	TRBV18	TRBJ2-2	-	CASSSVGAALFF	TGTGCCAGCTCAAGTGTCGGTGCTGCGCTGTTTTTT
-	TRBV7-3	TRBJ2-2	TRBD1	CASRGQGASGELFF	TGTGCCAGCAGGGGACAGGGGGCGAGCGGGGAGCTGTTTTTT
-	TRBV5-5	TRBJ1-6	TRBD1	CASSLTPGQGTNSPLHF	TGTGCCAGCAGCCTCACTCCGGGACAGGGGACAAATTCACCCCTCCACTTT
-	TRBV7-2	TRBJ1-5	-	CASSLGQNSNQPQHF	TGTGCCAGCAGCTTAGGACAGAATAGCAATCAGCCCCAGCATTTT
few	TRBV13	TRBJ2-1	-	CASSPGPRGNEQFF	TGTGCCAGCAGCCCTGGCCCCAGGGGAAATGAGCAGTTCTTC